These 28 T cell receptor beta chains share one sample of origin, sequenced in a study of regulatory T cells in long-lasting Graves disease. Both iRepertoire HTBI primers and Arm-PCR of CDR3 regions were used to build the TCR beta libraries. MiXCR was run by TCRdb on the multiplex PCR reads, yielding one entry per CDR3 protein. The sample contains over 300,000 distinct CDR3 sequences, 15% to 20% of which appear only once. Time point: persistent/refractory GD, antithyroid drugs over 5 years with positive TRAb. From PBMCs, RNA was extracted and then used to make the TCR library. Sequencing used peripheral blood mononuclear cells (PBMCs), obtained when the disease was refractory, from a patient treated with antithyroid drugs. These receptors were obtained from a female donor with Graves disease.

This clonotype was counted only a few times. The genes are TRBV7-2 and TRBJ1-3; perhaps TRBD1 as D (5 bases). This CDR3 is 16 amino acids long. Trimming took 5 bases from V and 1 from J, leaving 15 bases between them. CDR1 SGHTA and CDR2 FQGNSA come from the germline V gene. The CDR3 DNA sequence: TGTGCCAGCAGCCTTAGGGGAGATTTTTCTGGAAACACCATATATTTT. Amino acids: CASSLRGDFSGNTIYF.

The J gene is TRBJ1-1, the V gene TRBV6-2 or TRBV6-3; no reliable D call. In germline, CDR1 is MNHEY, CDR2 SVGEGT. The V and J ends lost 2 bases and 3 bases respectively, with 7 bases between them. This CDR3 spans 13 amino acids. The CDR3 spells CASSYAGDTEAFF. The CDR3 region has the DNA TGTGCCAGCAGTTACGCGGGTGACACTGAAGCTTTCTTT.

This clonotype was detected ten times or more. The V call is TRBV27, the J call TRBJ1-5; D gene unclear. The CDR3 spans 14 residues. Trimming stripped 5 bases from V and 6 bases from J, with 14 bases between. Germline CDR1 MNHEY, CDR2 SMNVEV (reference sequence). The CDR3 region is CASSPILGAQPQHF. DNA of the CDR3: TGTGCCAGCAGTCCCATTTTGGGCGCTCAGCCCCAGCATTTT.

The rearrangement joins TRBV15 to TRBJ1-2, with D possibly matching TRBD1 (5 bases). The ends were cut back, 0 bases at V and 0 bases at J, with 11 bases in the middle. The CDR3 runs 16 residues. In germline, CDR1 is LNHNV, CDR2 YYDKDF (reference sequence). CDR3 amino acids: CATSRDRGHTNYGYTF. DNA for the CDR3: TGTGCCACCAGCAGAGATCGTGGACACACTAACTATGGCTACACCTTC.

The rearrangement joins TRBV4-1 to TRBJ2-2; D gene ambiguous. This CDR3 comprises 13 residues. CDR1 and CDR2 (germline): MGHRA, YSYEKL. V lost 1 base to trimming and J lost 5 bases, with 5 bases between them. CDR3 residues: CASSQVETGELFF. For the CDR3, the DNA is TGCGCCAGCAGCCAAGTTGAAACCGGGGAGCTGTTTTTT.

This clonotype was recorded many times. This chain uses TRBV28 with TRBJ2-4, with D unclear. The germline gives CDR1 MDHEN, CDR2 SYDVKM. This CDR3 is 15 amino acids long. Trimming took 3 bases from V and 0 from J, leaving 9 bases between them. The CDR3 DNA sequence: TGTGCCAGCAGTTTCGGCAGTCTAGCCAAAAACATTCAGTACTTC. As protein: CASSFGSLAKNIQYF.

This chain uses TRBV6-1 with TRBJ2-1; unclear D gene. The CDR3 spans 13 residues. The germline V and J ends were trimmed by 3 bases and 5 bases, with 8 bases remaining between them. Germline V CDR1 and CDR2: MNHNS, SASEGT. This CDR3 reads CASSDRYNNEQFF. CDR3 bases: TGTGCCAGCAGTGACCGCTACAACAATGAGCAGTTCTTC.

This clonotype has a count of ten or more. The chain couples TRBV6-5 to TRBJ2-2; D is unresolved. V lost 4 bases and J 0 bases, leaving 15 bases between the germline ends. CDR3 length: 17 residues. Germline CDR1 and CDR2: MNHEY and SVGAGI. The CDR3 is CASSSIPGIPNTGELFF. Here the CDR3 DNA reads TGTGCCAGCAGTTCGATACCAGGAATTCCGAACACCGGGGAGCTGTTTTTT.

This clonotype was detected a few times. This chain joins TRBV19 and TRBJ2-5, with 9 bases matching TRBD2. This CDR3 region has 17 residues. Germline V gene sequence: CDR1 LNHDA, CDR2 SQIVND (reference sequence). The junction had 15 bases not matched to a gene; V was cut back by 5 bases and J by 5 bases. CDR3 nucleotide sequence: TGTGCCAGTAGTGACCGAGGGGCTAGCGGGGCTCGTGAGACCCAGTACTTC. It yields the protein CASSDRGASGARETQYF.

This clonotype was observed a few times. CDR3 region: CASSGLASLTDTQYF. Written as DNA, the CDR3 is TGTGCCAGCAGTGGGCTAGCGAGTCTCACAGATACGCAGTATTTT. This chain links TRBV28 with TRBJ2-3, with a possible D match to TRBD2 (6 bases). The CDR3 spans 15 residues. The V end lost 5 bases, the J end lost 2 bases, and 14 bases lay between the germline ends. Looked up from germline, CDR1 is MDHEN and CDR2 is SYDVKM.

This clonotype was seen many times. J is TRBJ1-2 and V is TRBV5-5; 11 nucleotides match TRBD1. V shed 4 bases and J 4 bases; nucleotides not matched to a gene: 6. This CDR3 has 15 residues. Germline V gene lookup returns CDR1 SGHKS and CDR2 YYEKEE (reference sequence). Written as DNA, the CDR3 is TGTGCCAGCAGCACGGGACAGGGGGGACCCTATGGCTACACCTTC. Amino acid sequence: CASSTGQGGPYGYTF.

This clonotype was seen repeatedly, ten times or more. This chain uses TRBV6-5 with TRBJ1-1, with D perhaps matching TRBD1 (5 bases). CDR3 length: 14 residues. V dropped 4 bases and J dropped 5 bases, with 14 bases sitting between them. Germline CDR1 MNHEY, CDR2 SVGAGI. The CDR3 loop reads CASSLNRRATEAFF. Written as DNA, the CDR3 is TGTGCCAGCAGTTTGAACAGGAGAGCAACTGAAGCTTTCTTT.

The table lists this clonotype with many counts. CDR3 loop: CASRGDIANYGYTF. CDR3 in DNA: TGTGCCAGCAGGGGGGACATAGCTAACTATGGCTACACCTTC. The chain employs TRBV2 and TRBJ1-2; D may be TRBD1 (6 bases). The V end was cut by 6 bases, the J end by 0 bases, with 11 bases between. The CDR3 totals 14 residues. The V gene's germline CDR1 is SNHLY and CDR2 FYNNEI.

This clonotype was recorded a few times. V is TRBV6-5 and J is TRBJ1-5; 11 bases line up with TRBD1. V gave up 0 bases and J gave up 0 bases; unmatched junction bases: 16. The CDR3 length is 22 residues. Germline V gives CDR1 MNHEY, CDR2 SVGAGI. The DNA of the CDR3 is TGTGCCAGCAGTTACTCGAAGGCGTTGCGGGACAGGGGGAGGTATAGCAATCAGCCCCAGCATTTT. Protein: CASSYSKALRDRGRYSNQPQHF.

This clonotype was seen a handful of times. V gene TRBV5-1 combines with J gene TRBJ1-3; no reliable D call. V lost 0 bases, J lost 4 bases, and 14 bases lay in between. The CDR3 runs 16 residues. Germline V lookup: CDR1 SGHRS, CDR2 YFSETQ. For the CDR3, the DNA is TGCGCCAGCAGCTTGGCAGGTAGTGCGGGCGGAAACACCATATATTTT. Translating gives CASSLAGSAGGNTIYF.

This clonotype was observed at least ten times. The V gene is TRBV2, the J gene TRBJ2-7; the D is unclear. The CDR3 sequence is 13 residues long. V was trimmed by 6 bases and J by 5 bases, leaving 14 bases between them. The germline CDR1 and CDR2 sequences are SNHLY and FYNNEI. This CDR3 is CASSASPVNEQYF. The DNA of the CDR3 is TGTGCCAGCAGCGCTTCGCCGGTAAACGAGCAGTACTTC.

This clonotype was seen repeatedly, ten times or more. The chain links TRBV7-2 to TRBJ1-5; D is unresolved. Trimming removed 2 bases at V and 9 bases at J, with 14 bases between. In germline, CDR1 is SGHTA, CDR2 FQGNSA. The CDR3 totals 14 residues. In DNA, the CDR3 is TGTGCCAGCAGCTTAATAGGGCCCGGCCGGCCCCAGCATTTT. It is translated as CASSLIGPGRPQHF.

A few counts support this clonotype. The V gene is TRBV5-1, the J gene TRBJ1-3; D may be TRBD1 (6 bases). The CDR3 length is 16 residues. The germline V gene encodes CDR1 SGHRS and CDR2 YFSETQ. Between the trimmed V and J ends, which lost 0 bases and 2 bases, there was a span of 12 bases. CDR3 DNA: TGCGCCAGCAGCTTGGCAGGGGCCCCTACTGGAAACACCATATATTTT. Translation gives CASSLAGAPTGNTIYF.

The sample holds a few counts of this clonotype. The chain couples TRBV19 to TRBJ2-7; D possibly matches TRBD1 or TRBD2 (5 bases each). CDR1 and CDR2 (germline): LNHDA, SQIVND (reference sequence). V was pared by 6 bases and J by 6 bases, with 12 bases between. The CDR3 totals 12 residues. CDR3 sequence: CASRGTFGEQYF. CDR3 in DNA: TGTGCCAGTAGAGGGACCTTCGGCGAGCAGTACTTC.

V and J are TRBV15 and TRBJ2-7; TRBD2 is a possible D gene (7 bases). V gave up 8 bases and J gave up 1 base, with 18 bases separating them. The CDR3 loop spans 15 amino acids. Germline values: CDR1 LNHNV, CDR2 YYDKDF (reference sequence). Here the CDR3 reads CATGGGAGISYEQYF. The CDR3 DNA follows: TGTGCCACCGGAGGGGGGGCGGGGATTTCCTACGAGCAGTACTTC.

Regarding this clonotype: The missing conserved phenylalanine or tryptophan at the end of this CDR3 makes a read error likely. The chain joins TRBV19 to TRBJ2-5; 13 bases are a match to TRBD2. Germline CDR1 and CDR2: LNHDA and SQIVND (reference sequence). The trim removed 4 bases at V and 9 bases at J, leaving 8 bases unmatched. The CDR3 totals 15 residues. As DNA, the CDR3 is TGTGCCAGTAGTAAACTAGCGGGGGGGTCCGGGGCCCAGTACCTC. Protein sequence: CASSKLAGGSGAQYL.

The chain combines TRBV7-9 with TRBJ1-1; no definite D call. Germline values: CDR1 SEHNR, CDR2 FQNEAQ (reference sequence). The CDR3 extends over 14 amino acids. The ends were cut back, 0 bases at V and 4 bases at J, with 9 bases in the middle. The CDR3 nucleotides are TGTGCCAGCAGCTTAGCTGAGACAACCACTGAAGCTTTCTTT. It translates to CASSLAETTTEAFF.

With regard to this clonotype: One end of the junction does not line up with germline, which may come from a read error. The chain has TRBV6-2 or TRBV6-3 and TRBJ1-1; 8 bases fit TRBD1. This CDR3 has 14 amino acids. Germline CDR1 reads MNHEY; CDR2 reads SVGEGT. The DNA of the CDR3 is TGTGCCAGCAGTGTACAGGGGGAGGGCACTGAAGCTTCCTTT. Residues: CASSVQGEGTEASF.

This clonotype was detected ten times or more. One end of the junction fails to match germline, which may point to a read error. The chain carries TRBV7-2 and TRBJ2-7; D is undetermined. Germline assignment: CDR1 SGHTA and CDR2 FQGNSA. The CDR3 consists of 14 residues. CDR3 in amino acids: CASSLTRTSHEQYF. CDR3 DNA: TGTGCCAGCAGCTTAACCCGGACCTCCCACGAGCAGTACTTC.

This clonotype has more than one count but fewer than ten. The chain has TRBV4-3 and TRBJ1-1; D ambiguous. Trimming cost V 1 base and J 7 bases, with 10 bases left between them. From germline, CDR1 is LGHNA and CDR2 YSLEER. The CDR3 loop spans 13 amino acids. The CDR3 nucleotides read TGCGCCAGCAGCCAAGCCGGACGGAATGAAGCTTTCTTT. It yields the protein CASSQAGRNEAFF.

V and J are TRBV6-1 and TRBJ1-1; TRBD1 might be the D (5 bases). Germline CDR1 is MNHNS and CDR2 is SASEGT. This CDR3 has 14 amino acids. With 6 bases removed from V and 12 bases from J, the gap between germline ends came to 23 bases. The CDR3 sequence: CASRDMGGTLSTFF. As DNA, the CDR3 is TGTGCCAGCAGGGATATGGGGGGGACTCTATCGACTTTCTTT.

This clonotype came up a few times. The chain has TRBV6-1 and TRBJ2-5; D ambiguous. CDR3 length: 13 amino acids. Trimming cost V 7 bases and J 4 bases, with 13 bases left between them. CDR1 is MNHNS and CDR2 is SASEGT in the germline V gene. CDR3 coding DNA: TGTGCCAGCAACGGTCCTGGGTCAGAGACCCAGTACTTC. This sequence encodes CASNGPGSETQYF.

On this clonotype: One junction end disagrees with the germline gene, perhaps due to a read error. The gene calls are TRBV20-1 and TRBJ1-5; TRBD1 matches 7 bases. This CDR3 contains 13 residues. Germline assignment: CDR1 DFQATT and CDR2 SNEGSKA (reference sequence). CDR3 sequence reads: CSARTGWDQPQRF. DNA of the CDR3: TGCAGTGCTAGGACAGGGTGGGATCAGCCCCAGCGTTTT.